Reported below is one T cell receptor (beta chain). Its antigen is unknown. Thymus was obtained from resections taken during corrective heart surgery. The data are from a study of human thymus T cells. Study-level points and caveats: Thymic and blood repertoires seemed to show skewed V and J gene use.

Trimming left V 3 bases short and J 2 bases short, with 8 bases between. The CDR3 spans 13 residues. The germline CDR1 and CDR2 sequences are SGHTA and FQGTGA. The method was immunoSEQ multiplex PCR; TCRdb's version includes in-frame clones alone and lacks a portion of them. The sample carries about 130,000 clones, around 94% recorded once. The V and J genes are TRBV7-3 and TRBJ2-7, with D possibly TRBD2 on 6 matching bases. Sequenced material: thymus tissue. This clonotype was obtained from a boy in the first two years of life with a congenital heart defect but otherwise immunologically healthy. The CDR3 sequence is CASSLTGAYEQYF. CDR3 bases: TGTGCCAGCAGCTTGACGGGGGCCTACGAGCAGTACTTC.